This T cell receptor (beta chain) was observed in a study of blood T cell repertoires in COVID-19. Study-wide context: Collection of acute and convalescent COVID-19 samples took place in the United States, Italy and Spain.

Generated by immunoSEQ multiplex PCR, the TCRdb table keeps only in-frame clones and is missing some. The profile shows around 150,000 clones, 85% of them singletons. This clone was counted a few times. There are 15 residues in the CDR3. J lost 5 bases, V lost 5 bases, and 11 bases had no gene match. Germline CDR1 SGHNT, CDR2 YENEEA. This chain links TRBV11-3 with TRBJ1-1; 7 positions agree with TRBD1. This receptor was obtained from a human donor with acute or convalescent COVID-19. The donor label of this sample is uncertain. The sample consisted of peripheral blood. DNA for the CDR3: TGTGCCAGCAGCAAGAGCAGGGGGGTGGGTACTGAAGCTTTCTTT. Residues: CASSKSRGVGTEAFF.